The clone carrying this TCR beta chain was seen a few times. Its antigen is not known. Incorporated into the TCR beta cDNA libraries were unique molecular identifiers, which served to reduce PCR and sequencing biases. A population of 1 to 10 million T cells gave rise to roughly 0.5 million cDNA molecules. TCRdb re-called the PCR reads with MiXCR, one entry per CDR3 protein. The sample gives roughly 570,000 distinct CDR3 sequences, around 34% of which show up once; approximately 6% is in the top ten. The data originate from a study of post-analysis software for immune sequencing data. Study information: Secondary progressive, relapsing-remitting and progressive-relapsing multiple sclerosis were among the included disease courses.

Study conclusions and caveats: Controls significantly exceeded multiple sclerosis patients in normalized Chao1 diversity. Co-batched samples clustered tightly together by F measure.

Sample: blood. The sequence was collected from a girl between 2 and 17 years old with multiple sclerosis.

The CDR3 coding sequence is TGTGCCAGCAGCCAATGGGAACTAGCGGGGGGGCTGGGCCTGGGGCACAATGAGCAGTTCTTC. Its translation: CASSQWELAGGLGLGHNEQFF. The chain carries TRBV7-8 and TRBJ2-1; 13 bases map to TRBD2. V lost 5 bases to trimming and J lost 5 bases; unmatched junction nucleotides: 21. The germline V gene has CDR1 SGHVS and CDR2 FQNEAQ. The CDR3 consists of 21 residues.